The entry below gives a single T cell receptor (beta chain) sequence along with its context. These data come from a study of cytomegalovirus exposure and HLA in healthy donors. The length of the CDR3 is 15 residues. Germline V gene sequence: CDR1 SGDLS, CDR2 YYNGEE. Trimming stripped 0 bases from V and 4 bases from J, with 12 bases between. With 60 Vbeta and 13 Jbeta primers, the PCR was carried out. Clones were sequenced by immunoSEQ multiplex PCR, and TCRdb holds only the in-frame ones, with some missing. The repertoire includes some 120,000 clones, roughly 70% of them detected once, and approximately 0.9% sits in the top ten.

This chain uses TRBV9 with TRBJ2-3; D may be TRBD1 (5 bases). The origin of this receptor is a woman aged 30 to 39 in good health and CMV-seronegative. Sample: PBMCs. CDR3 nucleotide sequence: TGTGCCAGCAGCGTAGTTGGCAGGGCGTCAGATACGCAGTATTTT. Its protein is CASSVVGRASDTQYF.